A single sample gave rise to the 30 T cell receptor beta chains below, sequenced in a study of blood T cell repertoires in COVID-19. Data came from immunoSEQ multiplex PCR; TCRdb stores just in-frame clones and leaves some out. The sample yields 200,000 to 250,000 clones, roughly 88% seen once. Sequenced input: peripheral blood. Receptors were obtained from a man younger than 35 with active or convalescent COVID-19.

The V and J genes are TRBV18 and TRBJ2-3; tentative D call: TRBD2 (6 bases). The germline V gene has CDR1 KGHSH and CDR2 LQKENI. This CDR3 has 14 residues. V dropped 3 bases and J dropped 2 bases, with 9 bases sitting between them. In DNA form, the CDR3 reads TGTGCCAGCTCACCGGCGGGACCCACAGATACGCAGTATTTT. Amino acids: CASSPAGPTDTQYF.

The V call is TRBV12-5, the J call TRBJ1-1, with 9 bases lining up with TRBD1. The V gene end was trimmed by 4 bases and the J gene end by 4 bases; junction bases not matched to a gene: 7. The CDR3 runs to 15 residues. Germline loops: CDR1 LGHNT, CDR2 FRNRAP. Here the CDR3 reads CASGSKTGGTTEAFF. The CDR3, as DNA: TGTGCTAGTGGTTCGAAGACAGGGGGTACCACTGAAGCTTTCTTT.

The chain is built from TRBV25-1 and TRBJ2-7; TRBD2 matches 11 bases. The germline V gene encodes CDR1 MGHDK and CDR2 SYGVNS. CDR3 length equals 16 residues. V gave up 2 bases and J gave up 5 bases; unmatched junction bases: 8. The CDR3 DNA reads TGTGCCAGCAGTGAAAAGAAGACTAGCGGGAACCACGAGCAGTACTTC. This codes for CASSEKKTSGNHEQYF.

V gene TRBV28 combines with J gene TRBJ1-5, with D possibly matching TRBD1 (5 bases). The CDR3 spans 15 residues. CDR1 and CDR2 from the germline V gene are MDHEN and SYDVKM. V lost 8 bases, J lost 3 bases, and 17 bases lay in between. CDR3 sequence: CASGNYGQLNQPQHF. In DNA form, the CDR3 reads TGTGCCAGCGGGAACTACGGACAACTCAATCAGCCCCAGCATTTT.

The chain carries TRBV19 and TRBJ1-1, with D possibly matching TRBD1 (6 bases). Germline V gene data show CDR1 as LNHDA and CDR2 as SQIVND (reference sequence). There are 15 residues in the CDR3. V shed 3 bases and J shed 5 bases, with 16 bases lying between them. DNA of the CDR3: TGTGCCAGTAGTATCCGTAGGGGGGGAGGAACTGAAGCTTTCTTT. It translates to CASSIRRGGGTEAFF.

The CDR3 DNA sequence: TGTGCCAGCAGTCACACGGGGGGCTACGAGCAGTACTTC. Amino acids: CASSHTGGYEQYF. The chain recombines TRBV6-5 with TRBJ2-7, with 7 nucleotides matching TRBD2. The CDR3 covers 13 residues. Trimming cost V 5 bases and J 3 bases; bases outside gene matches: 4. The germline gives CDR1 MNHEY, CDR2 SVGAGI.

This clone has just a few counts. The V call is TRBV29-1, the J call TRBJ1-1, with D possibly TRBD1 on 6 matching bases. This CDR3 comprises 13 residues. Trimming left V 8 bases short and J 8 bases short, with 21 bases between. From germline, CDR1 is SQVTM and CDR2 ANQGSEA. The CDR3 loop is CSSSQGYNNEAFF. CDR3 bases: TGCAGCTCATCGCAGGGGTATAATAACGAAGCTTTCTTT.

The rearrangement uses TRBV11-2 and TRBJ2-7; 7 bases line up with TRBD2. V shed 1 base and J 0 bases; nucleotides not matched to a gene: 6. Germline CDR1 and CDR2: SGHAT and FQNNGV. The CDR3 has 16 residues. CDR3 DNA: TGTGCCAGCAGCTTAGTCGTGTGGGGGGGCTCCTACGAGCAGTACTTC. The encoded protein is CASSLVVWGGSYEQYF.

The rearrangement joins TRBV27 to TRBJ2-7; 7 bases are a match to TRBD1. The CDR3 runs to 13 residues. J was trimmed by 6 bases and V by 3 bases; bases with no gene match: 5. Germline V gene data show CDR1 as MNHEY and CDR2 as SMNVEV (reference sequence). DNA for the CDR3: TGTGCCAGCAGTTTCCGAGGGACAGCCGAGCAGTACTTC. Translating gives CASSFRGTAEQYF.

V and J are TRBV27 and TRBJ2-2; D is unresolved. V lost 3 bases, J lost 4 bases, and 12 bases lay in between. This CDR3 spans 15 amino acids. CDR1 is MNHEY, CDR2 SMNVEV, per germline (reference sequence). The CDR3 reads CASSLSLVSTGELFF. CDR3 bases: TGTGCCAGCAGTTTGAGTCTAGTTAGCACCGGGGAGCTGTTTTTT.

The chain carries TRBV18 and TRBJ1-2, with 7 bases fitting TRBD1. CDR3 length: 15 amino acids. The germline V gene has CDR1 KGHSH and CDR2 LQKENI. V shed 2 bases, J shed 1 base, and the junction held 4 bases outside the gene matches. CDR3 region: CASSPTGASNYGYTF. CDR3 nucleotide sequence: TGTGCCAGCTCACCAACAGGGGCGAGTAACTATGGCTACACCTTC.

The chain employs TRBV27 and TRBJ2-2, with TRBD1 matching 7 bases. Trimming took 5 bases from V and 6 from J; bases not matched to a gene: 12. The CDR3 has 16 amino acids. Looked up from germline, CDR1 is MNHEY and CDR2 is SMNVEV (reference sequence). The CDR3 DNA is TGTGCCAGCAGTACAACCGGGACAGTATATCCCGGGGAGCTGTTTTTT. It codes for CASSTTGTVYPGELFF.

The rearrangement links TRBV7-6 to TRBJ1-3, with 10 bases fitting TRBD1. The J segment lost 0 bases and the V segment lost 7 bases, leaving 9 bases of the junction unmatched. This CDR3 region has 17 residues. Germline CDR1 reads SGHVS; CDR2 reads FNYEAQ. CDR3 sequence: CASTSGTGALSGNTIYF. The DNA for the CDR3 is TGTGCCAGCACCTCCGGGACAGGGGCCCTCTCTGGAAACACCATATATTTT.

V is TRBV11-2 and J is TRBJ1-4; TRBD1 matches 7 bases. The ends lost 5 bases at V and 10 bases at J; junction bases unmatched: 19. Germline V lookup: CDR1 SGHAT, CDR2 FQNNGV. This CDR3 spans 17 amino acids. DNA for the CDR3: TGTGCCAGCAGCCCCAGACAGGGAGGAGACGGTGAAGCAAAACTGTTTTTT. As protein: CASSPRQGGDGEAKLFF.

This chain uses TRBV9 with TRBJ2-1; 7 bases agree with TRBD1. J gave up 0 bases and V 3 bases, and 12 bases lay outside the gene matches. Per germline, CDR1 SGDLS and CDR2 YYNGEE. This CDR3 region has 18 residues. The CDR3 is CASSAFRQGSFSYNEQFF. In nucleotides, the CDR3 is TGTGCCAGCAGCGCCTTCCGACAGGGATCATTCTCCTACAATGAGCAGTTCTTC.

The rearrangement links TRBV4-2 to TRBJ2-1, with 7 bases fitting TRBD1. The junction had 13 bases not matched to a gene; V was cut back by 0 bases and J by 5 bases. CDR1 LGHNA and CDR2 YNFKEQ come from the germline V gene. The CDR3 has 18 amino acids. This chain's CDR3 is CASSQDRGAWDRNNEQFF. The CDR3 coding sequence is TGTGCCAGCAGCCAAGATCGGGGCGCATGGGACAGAAACAATGAGCAGTTCTTC.

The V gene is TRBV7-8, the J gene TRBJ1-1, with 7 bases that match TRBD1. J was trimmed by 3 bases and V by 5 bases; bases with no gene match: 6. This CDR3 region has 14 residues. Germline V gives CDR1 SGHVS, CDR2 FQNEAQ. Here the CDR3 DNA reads TGTGCCAGCAGCCCACGGCAGGGGGACACTGAAGCTTTCTTT. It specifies CASSPRQGDTEAFF.

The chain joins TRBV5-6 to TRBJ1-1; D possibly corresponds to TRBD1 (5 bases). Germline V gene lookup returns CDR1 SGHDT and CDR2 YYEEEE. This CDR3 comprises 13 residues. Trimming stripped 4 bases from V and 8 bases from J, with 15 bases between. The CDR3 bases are TGTGCCAGCAGCGCGGGGGTTCGTGTGGAAGCTTTCTTT. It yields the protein CASSAGVRVEAFF.

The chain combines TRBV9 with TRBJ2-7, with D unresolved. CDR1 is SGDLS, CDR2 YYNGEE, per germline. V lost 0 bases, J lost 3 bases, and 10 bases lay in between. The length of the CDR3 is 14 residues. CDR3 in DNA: TGTGCCAGCAGCGTAGCTTACGGGTTCTACGAGCAGTACTTC. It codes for CASSVAYGFYEQYF.

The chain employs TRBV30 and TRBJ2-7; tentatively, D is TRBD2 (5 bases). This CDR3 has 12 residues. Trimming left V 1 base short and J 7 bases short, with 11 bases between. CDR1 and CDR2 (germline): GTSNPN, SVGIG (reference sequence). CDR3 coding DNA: TGTGCCTGGAGTGCGCGGGCCGGAGAGCAGTACTTC. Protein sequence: CAWSARAGEQYF.

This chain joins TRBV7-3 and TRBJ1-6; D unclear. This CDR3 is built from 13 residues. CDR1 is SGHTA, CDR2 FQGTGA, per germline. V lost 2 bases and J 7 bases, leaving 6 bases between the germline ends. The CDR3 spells CASSLSRNSPLHF. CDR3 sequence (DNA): TGTGCCAGCAGCTTATCCCGGAATTCACCCCTCCACTTT.

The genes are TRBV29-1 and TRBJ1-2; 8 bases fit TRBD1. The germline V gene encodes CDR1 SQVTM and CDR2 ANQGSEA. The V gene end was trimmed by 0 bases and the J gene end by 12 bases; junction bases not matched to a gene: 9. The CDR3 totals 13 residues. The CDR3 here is CSVEDQNRGIHTF. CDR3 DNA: TGCAGCGTTGAAGATCAGAACAGGGGGATCCACACCTTC.

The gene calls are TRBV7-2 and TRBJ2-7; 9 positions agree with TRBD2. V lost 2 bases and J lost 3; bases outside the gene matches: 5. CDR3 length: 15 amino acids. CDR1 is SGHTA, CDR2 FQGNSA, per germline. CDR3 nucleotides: TGTGCCAGCAGCTTAATCATTAGCGGGAGCTACGAGCAGTACTTC. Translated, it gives CASSLIISGSYEQYF.

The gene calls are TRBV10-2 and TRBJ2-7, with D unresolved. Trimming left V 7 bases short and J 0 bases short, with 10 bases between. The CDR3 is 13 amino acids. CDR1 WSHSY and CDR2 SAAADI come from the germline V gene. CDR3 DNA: TGCGCCAGCAATGGTTTAGTCTCCTACGAGCAGTACTTC. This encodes CASNGLVSYEQYF.

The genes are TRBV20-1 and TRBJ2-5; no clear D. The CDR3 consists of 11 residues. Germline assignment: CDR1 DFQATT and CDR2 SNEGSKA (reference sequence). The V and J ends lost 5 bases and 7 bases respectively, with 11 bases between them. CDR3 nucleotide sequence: TGCAGTGCTCTAGACCGCTGGACCCAGTACTTC. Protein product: CSALDRWTQYF.

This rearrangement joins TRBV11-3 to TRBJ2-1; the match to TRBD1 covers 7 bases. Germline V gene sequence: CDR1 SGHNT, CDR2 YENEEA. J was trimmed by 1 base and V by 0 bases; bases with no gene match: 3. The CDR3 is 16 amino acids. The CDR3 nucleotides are TGTGCCAGCAGCTTAGATCTCAGGGGGTCCTACAATGAGCAGTTCTTC. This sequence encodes CASSLDLRGSYNEQFF.

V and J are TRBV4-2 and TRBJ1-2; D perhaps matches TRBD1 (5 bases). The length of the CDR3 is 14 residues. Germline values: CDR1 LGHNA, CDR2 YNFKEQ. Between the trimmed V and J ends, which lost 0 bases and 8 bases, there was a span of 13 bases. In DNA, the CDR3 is TGTGCCAGCAGCCAAGATTTGCAGGGCCCCGGCTACACCTTC. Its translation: CASSQDLQGPGYTF.

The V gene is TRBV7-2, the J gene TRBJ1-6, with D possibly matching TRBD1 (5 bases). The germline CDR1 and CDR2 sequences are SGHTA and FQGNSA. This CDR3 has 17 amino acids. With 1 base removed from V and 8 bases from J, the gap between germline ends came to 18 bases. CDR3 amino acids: CASSLDVGPRGDSPLHF. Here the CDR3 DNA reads TGTGCCAGCAGCTTAGACGTCGGACCCCGGGGGGATTCACCCCTCCACTTT.

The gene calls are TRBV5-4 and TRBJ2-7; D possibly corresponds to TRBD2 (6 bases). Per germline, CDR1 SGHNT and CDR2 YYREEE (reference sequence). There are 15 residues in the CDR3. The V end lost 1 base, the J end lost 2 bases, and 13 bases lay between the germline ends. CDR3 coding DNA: TGTGCCAGCAGCTTGCTGGGGGGAGGACCCTACGAGCAGTACTTC. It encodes CASSLLGGGPYEQYF. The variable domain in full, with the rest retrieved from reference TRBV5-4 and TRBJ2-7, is ETGVTQSPTHLIKTRGQQVTLRCSSQSGHNTVSWYQQALGQGPQFIFQYYREEENGRGNFPPRFSGLQFPNYSSELNVNALELDDSALYLCASSLLGGGPYEQYFGPGTRLTVT.

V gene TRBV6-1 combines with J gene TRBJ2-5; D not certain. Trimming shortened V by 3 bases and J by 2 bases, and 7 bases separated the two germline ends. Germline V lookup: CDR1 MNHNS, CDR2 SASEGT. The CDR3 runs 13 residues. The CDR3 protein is CASSELQQETQYF. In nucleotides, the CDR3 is TGTGCCAGCAGTGAGTTGCAGCAAGAGACCCAGTACTTC.